A selection of T cell receptor beta chains follows, all from one sample in a study of blood T cell repertoires in COVID-19. Method: immunoSEQ multiplex PCR; TCRdb's copy keeps in-frame clones and lacks some. The data hold about 240,000 clones, with roughly 89% observed a single time. The sequenced material came from PBMCs or T cells enriched from blood (not recorded which). Every receptor here comes from a man aged 40-49 years who had recovered from COVID-19. Each CDR3 is given with its conserved first and last residue. D genes are given only for firm matches.

NA,TRBV27,TRBJ2-7,CASSLSFGYEQYF
TRBD1,TRBV9,TRBJ1-3,CASSLNLGQGPGNTIYF
NA,TRBV28,TRBJ1-5,CASSLGRGNQPQHF
NA,TRBV7-8,TRBJ2-3,CASSLRRWERTDTQYF
NA,TRBV5-6,TRBJ1-5,CASSQRQWGFDQPQHF
TRBD2,TRBV5-1,TRBJ2-1,CASSSGLESSEQFF
NA,TRBV7-8,TRBJ1-1,CASREGRTNTEAFF
TRBD1,TRBV15,TRBJ1-1,CATSRENRGRTEAFF
TRBD1,TRBV9,TRBJ1-2,CASSPGGGQTHGYTF
NA,TRBV4-2,TRBJ2-5,CASSQVAGATQETQYF
NA,TRBV6-5,TRBJ1-3,CASSSRSVLSGNTIYF
NA,TRBV7-8,TRBJ1-1,CASSRLAGTEAFF
NA,TRBV10-2,TRBJ1-2,CASSGLNQGGDGYTF
NA,TRBV11-3,TRBJ2-7,CASSLGPTRYEQYF
TRBD2,TRBV9,TRBJ2-2,CASSVDLAGENTGELFF
NA,TRBV9,TRBJ1-1,CASSVTGNTEAFF
NA,TRBV12-3/TRBV12-4,TRBJ2-4,CASSSDRNIQYF
NA,TRBV6-5,TRBJ2-1,CASSYLQGQQDEFF
TRBD2,TRBV28,TRBJ2-1,CASKTGGPNEQFF
NA,TRBV19,TRBJ1-3,CASSISRGSGNTIYF
TRBD2,TRBV27,TRBJ2-1,CASSSSGIGDEQFF
TRBD1,TRBV5-1,TRBJ1-1,CASSLGTGGREAFF
NA,TRBV4-2,TRBJ2-7,CASRPDWTYEQYF
TRBD2,TRBV2,TRBJ2-1,CASRRDSGSMYNEQFF
TRBD2,TRBV24-1,TRBJ2-1,CATSDSRQPGTSLNEQFF
NA,TRBV7-9,TRBJ2-2,CASSSSGRNTGELFF
TRBD2,TRBV9,TRBJ2-3,CASSGLAGTSQYF
TRBD2,TRBV18,TRBJ2-1,CASSPERDHSYNEQFF
TRBD2,TRBV28,TRBJ2-5,CASSRTSGRSSVQETQYF
TRBD1,TRBV11-2,TRBJ1-5,CASSWGTGNQPQHF
TRBD1,TRBV19,TRBJ1-1,CASLGQANTEAFF
TRBD2,TRBV27,TRBJ2-1,CATRDSGSHHAYNEQFF
NA,TRBV28,TRBJ2-3,CASSLEFWHTTDTQYF
NA,TRBV27,TRBJ2-1,CASSSRDSYNEQFF
TRBD1,TRBV25-1,TRBJ2-7,CASSELTGYHEQYF
NA,TRBV7-3,TRBJ2-4,CASSLTPGDIQYF
TRBD2,TRBV7-6,TRBJ2-1,CASSLLLAGGTSYNEQFF
NA,TRBV12-5,TRBJ2-7,CASGLVFLSSGSNSYEQYF
TRBD1,TRBV7-2,TRBJ1-5,CASSDPRGTGGYSNQPQHF
NA,TRBV4-1,TRBJ1-1,CASSHGGQEAFF
TRBD2,TRBV28,TRBJ2-5,CASKTSGSGTEGPQYF
TRBD1,TRBV7-3,TRBJ2-2,CASSLAGDRDTGELFF
TRBD1,TRBV5-1,TRBJ1-2,CASARTGGAYGYTF
NA,TRBV4-3,TRBJ1-6,CASSQDPVSGYSPLHF
TRBD2,TRBV11-2,TRBJ2-1,CASSLVPAGVSEQFF
TRBD1,TRBV10-3,TRBJ1-1,CAISESTGYTAFF
TRBD1,TRBV9,TRBJ1-1,CASSALTGDAEAFF
NA,TRBV28,TRBJ1-1,CASRPGSALKDTEAFF
TRBD2,TRBV7-2,TRBJ2-1,CASSLRTSGGLSYNEQFF
TRBD1,TRBV2,TRBJ1-1,CARPTGTGSTEAFF
NA,TRBV19,TRBJ1-5,CASSITPDDYSNQPQHF
TRBD2,TRBV9,TRBJ2-1,CASSVAPAGGSNEQFF
TRBD1,TRBV15,TRBJ1-1,CATSRGRLGGAWTEAFF
TRBD1,TRBV12-5,TRBJ2-5,CASGLRQGVKETQYF
NA,TRBV28,TRBJ1-1,CASSFSLGGKDTEAFF
TRBD1,TRBV15,TRBJ1-2,CATSSPQGAVYGYTF
NA,TRBV5-1,TRBJ1-1,CASGQTMNTEAFF
NA,TRBV19,TRBJ2-1,CASSITGAYNEQFF
NA,TRBV28,TRBJ2-7,CASSYSREQYF
NA,TRBV6-5,TRBJ1-2,CASSLDQLNYGYTF